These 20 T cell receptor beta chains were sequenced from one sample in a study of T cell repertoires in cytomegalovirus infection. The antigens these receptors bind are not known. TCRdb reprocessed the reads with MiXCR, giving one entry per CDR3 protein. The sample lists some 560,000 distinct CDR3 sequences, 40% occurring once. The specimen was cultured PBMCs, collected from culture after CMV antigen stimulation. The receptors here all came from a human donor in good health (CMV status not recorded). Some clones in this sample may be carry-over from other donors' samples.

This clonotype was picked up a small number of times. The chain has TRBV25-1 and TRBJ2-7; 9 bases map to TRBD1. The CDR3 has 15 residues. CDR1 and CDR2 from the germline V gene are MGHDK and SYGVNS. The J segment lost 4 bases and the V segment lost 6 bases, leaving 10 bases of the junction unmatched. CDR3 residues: CASRNSGTGTYEQYF. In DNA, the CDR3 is TGTGCCAGCAGAAACTCCGGGACAGGGACATACGAGCAGTACTTC.

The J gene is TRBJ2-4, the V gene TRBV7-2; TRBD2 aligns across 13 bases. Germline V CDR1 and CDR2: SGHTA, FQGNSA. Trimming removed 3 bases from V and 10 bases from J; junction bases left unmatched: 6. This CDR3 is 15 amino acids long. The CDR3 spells CASSFPLAGGGIQYF. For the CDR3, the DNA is TGTGCCAGCAGCTTTCCACTAGCGGGGGGGGGGATTCAGTACTTC. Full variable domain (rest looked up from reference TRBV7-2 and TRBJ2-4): GAGVSQSPSNKVTEKGKDVELRCDPISGHTALYWYRQSLGQGLEFLIYFQGNSAPDKSGLPSDRFSAERTGGSVSTLTIQRTQQEDSAVYLCASSFPLAGGGIQYFGAGTRLSVL.

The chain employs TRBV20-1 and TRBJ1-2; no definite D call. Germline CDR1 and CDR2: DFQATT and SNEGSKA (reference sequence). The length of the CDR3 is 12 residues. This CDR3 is CSTEEDQAGYTF. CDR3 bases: TGCAGCACAGAAGAGGATCAGGCTGGCTACACCTTC.

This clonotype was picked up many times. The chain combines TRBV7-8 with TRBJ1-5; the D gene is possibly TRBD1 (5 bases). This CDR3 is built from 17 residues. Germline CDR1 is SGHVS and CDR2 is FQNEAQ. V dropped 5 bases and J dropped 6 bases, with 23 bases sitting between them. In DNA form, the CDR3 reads TGTGCCAGCAGCCCCAGGCTGGGCAGGGTGAGGGGTCAGCCCCAGCATTTT. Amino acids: CASSPRLGRVRGQPQHF. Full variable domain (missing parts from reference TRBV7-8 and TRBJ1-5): GAGVSQSPRYKVAKRGQDVALRCDPISGHVSLFWYQQALGQGPEFLTYFQNEAQLDKSGLPSDRFFAERPEGSVSTLKIQRTQQEDSAVYLCASSPRLGRVRGQPQHFGDGTRLSIL.

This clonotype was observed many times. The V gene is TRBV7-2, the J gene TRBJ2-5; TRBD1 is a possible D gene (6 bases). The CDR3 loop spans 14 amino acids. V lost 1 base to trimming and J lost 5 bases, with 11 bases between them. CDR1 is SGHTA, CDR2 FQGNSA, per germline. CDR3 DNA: TGTGCCAGCAGCTTAGGGGGGCTGGGGGAGACCCAGTACTTC. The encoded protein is CASSLGGLGETQYF.

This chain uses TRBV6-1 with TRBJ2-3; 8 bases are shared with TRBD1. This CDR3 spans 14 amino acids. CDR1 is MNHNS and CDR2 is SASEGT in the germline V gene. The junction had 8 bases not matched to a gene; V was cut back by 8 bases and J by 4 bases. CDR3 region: CASDRTGRADTQYF. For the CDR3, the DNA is TGTGCCAGCGATCGGACAGGGAGAGCAGATACGCAGTATTTT.

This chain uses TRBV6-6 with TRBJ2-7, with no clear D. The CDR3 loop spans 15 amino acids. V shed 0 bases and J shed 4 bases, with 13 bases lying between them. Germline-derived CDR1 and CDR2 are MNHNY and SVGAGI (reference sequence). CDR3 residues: CASSYSGLRFYEQYF. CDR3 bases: TGTGCCAGCAGTTACTCAGGGCTTCGGTTTTACGAGCAGTACTTC.

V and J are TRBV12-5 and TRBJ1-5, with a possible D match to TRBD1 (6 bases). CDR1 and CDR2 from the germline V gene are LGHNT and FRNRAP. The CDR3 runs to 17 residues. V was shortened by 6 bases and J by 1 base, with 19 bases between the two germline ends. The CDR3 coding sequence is TGTGCTAGTGGGCCCCCGTGGACAGAGTGGAGCAATCAGCCCCAGCATTTT. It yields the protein CASGPPWTEWSNQPQHF.

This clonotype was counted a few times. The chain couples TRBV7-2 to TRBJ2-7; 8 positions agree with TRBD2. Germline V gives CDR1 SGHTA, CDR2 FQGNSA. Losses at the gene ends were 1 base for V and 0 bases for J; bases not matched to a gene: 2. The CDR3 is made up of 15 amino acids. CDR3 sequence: CASSLVAGSSYEQYF. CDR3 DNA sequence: TGTGCCAGCAGCTTAGTAGCGGGGAGCTCCTACGAGCAGTACTTC.

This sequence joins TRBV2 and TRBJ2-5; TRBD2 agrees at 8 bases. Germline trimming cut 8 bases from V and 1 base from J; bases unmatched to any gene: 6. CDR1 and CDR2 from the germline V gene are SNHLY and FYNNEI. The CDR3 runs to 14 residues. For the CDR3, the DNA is TGTGCCAGCGGTGGACTAGCTCCCCAAGAGACCCAGTACTTC. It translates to CASGGLAPQETQYF. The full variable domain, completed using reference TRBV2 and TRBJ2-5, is EPEVTQTPSHQVTQMGQEVILRCVPISNHLYFYWYRQILGQKVEFLVSFYNNEISEKSEIFDDQFSVERPDGSNFTLKIRSTKLEDSAMYFCASGGLAPQETQYFGPGTRLLVL.

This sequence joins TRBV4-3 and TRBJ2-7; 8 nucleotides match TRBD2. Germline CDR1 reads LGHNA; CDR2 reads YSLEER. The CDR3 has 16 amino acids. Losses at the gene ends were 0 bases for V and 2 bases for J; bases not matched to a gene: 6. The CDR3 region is CASSQDRNSGTYEQYF. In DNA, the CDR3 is TGCGCCAGCAGCCAAGATCGGAATAGCGGGACCTACGAGCAGTACTTC.

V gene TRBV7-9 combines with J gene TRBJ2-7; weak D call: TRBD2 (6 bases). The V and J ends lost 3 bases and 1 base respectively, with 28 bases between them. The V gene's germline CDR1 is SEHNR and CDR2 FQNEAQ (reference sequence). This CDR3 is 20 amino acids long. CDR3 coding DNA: TGTGCCAGCAGCTTCCCCTCTCGACCGGGAGAATGGGTGGGTTCCTACGAGCAGTACTTC. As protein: CASSFPSRPGEWVGSYEQYF.

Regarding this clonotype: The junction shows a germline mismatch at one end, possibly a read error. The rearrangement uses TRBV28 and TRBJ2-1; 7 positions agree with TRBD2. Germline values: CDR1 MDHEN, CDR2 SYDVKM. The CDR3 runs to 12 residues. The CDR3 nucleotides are TGTGCCAGCAGCCCCCCAAGCGGGGTCCGCCTCTTC. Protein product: CASSPPSGVRLF.

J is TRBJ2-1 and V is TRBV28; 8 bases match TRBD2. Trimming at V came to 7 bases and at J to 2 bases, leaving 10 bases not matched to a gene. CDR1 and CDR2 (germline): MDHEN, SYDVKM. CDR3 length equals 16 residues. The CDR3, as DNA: TGTGCCAGCATCCGGGGGGGGGTCCTGACCTACAATGAGCAGTTCTTC. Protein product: CASIRGGVLTYNEQFF. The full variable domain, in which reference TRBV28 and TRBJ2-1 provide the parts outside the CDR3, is DVKVTQSSRYLVKRTGEKVFLECVQDMDHENMFWYRQDPGLGLRLIYFSYDVKMKEKGDIPEGYSVSREKKERFSLILESASTNQTSMYLCASIRGGVLTYNEQFFGPGTRLTVL.

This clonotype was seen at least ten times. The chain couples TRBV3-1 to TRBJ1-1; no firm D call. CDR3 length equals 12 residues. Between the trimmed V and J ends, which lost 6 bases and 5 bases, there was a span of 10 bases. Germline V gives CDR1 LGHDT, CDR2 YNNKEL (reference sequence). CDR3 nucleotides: TGTGCCAGCAGTCCTCCGGGTACTGAAGCTTTCTTT. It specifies CASSPPGTEAFF.

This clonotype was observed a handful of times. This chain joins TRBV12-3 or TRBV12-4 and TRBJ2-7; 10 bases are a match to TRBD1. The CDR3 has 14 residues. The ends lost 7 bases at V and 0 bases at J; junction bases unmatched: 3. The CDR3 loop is CASKRTGGSYEQYF. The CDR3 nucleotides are TGTGCCAGCAAGCGGACAGGGGGCTCCTACGAGCAGTACTTC.

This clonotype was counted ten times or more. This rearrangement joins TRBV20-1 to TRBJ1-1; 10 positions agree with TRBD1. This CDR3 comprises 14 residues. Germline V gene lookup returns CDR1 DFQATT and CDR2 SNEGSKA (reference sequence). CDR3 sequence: CSPGQGMMNTEAFF. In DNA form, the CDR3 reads TGCAGCCCGGGACAGGGGATGATGAACACTGAAGCTTTCTTT.

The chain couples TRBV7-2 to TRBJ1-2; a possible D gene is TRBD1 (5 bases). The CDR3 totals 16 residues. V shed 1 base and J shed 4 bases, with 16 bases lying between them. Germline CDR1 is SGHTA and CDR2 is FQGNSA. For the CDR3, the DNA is TGTGCCAGCAGCTTAGGGGGAGGGGAAAGTATCTATGGCTACACCTTC. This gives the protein CASSLGGGESIYGYTF. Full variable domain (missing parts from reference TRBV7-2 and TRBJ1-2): GAGVSQSPSNKVTEKGKDVELRCDPISGHTALYWYRQSLGQGLEFLIYFQGNSAPDKSGLPSDRFSAERTGGSVSTLTIQRTQQEDSAVYLCASSLGGGESIYGYTFGSGTRLTVV.

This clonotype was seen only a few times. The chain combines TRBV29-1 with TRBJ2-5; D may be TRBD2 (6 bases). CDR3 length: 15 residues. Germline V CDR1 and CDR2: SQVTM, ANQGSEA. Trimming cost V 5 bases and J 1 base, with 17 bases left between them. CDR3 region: CSVSGPSGLQETQYF. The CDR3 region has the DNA TGCAGCGTTAGCGGTCCCTCGGGACTCCAAGAGACCCAGTACTTC.

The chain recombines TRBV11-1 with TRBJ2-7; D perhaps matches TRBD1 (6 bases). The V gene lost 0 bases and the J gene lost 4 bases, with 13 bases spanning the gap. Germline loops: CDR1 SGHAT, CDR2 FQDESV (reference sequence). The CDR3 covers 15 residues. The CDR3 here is CASSLAGAQAYEQYF. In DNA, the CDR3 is TGTGCCAGCAGCTTAGCGGGGGCCCAAGCATACGAGCAGTACTTC.